A single T cell receptor (beta chain) is shown here with its context. Its antigen is undetermined. This entry comes from a study of cytomegalovirus exposure and HLA in healthy donors. PCR amplification relied on 60 Vbeta primers (plus 13 Jbeta primers). Method: immunoSEQ multiplex PCR; TCRdb's copy keeps in-frame clones and lacks some. This sample's clone table lists approximately 93,000 clones. Findings and caveats of the study: It was assumed in the presence/absence analyses that sequencing depth was roughly uniform across donors. Analysis was carried out at a later point, and it linked a missense DCLRE1C variant to TCR beta V- and J-gene trimming. Among TCR sequences, most were rare, though some public TCRs appeared in many donors. Reportedly, cytomegalovirus status was diagnosed with high sensitivity and specificity.

V was clipped by 0 bases and J by 0 bases, with 9 bases between them. Germline CDR1 and CDR2: LNHNV and YYDKDF (reference sequence). The CDR3 spans 15 residues. Sequencing used PBMCs. The V and J genes are TRBV15 and TRBJ2-7; D unresolved. The clonotype comes from a woman aged 25 to 39 in good health and CMV-seronegative. The chain's CDR3 is CATSREDSSSYEQYF. The DNA for the CDR3 is TGTGCCACCAGCAGAGAGGATTCTAGCTCCTACGAGCAGTACTTC.